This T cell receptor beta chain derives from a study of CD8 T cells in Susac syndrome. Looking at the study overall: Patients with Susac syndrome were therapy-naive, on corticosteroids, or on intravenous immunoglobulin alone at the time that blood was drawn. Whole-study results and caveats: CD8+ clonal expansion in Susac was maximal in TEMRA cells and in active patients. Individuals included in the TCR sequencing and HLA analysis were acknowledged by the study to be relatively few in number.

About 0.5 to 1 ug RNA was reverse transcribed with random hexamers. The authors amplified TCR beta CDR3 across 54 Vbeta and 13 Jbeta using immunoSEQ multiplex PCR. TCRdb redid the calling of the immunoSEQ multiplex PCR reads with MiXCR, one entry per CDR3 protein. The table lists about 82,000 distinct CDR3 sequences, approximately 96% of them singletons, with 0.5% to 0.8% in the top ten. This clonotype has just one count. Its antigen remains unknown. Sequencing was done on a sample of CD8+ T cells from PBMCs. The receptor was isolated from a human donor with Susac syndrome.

For the CDR3, the DNA is TGTGCCAGCTCCCCCGGAGCGGGGGGGCGAGATACGCAGTATTTT. This gives the protein CASSPGAGGRDTQYF. This chain connects TRBV18 to TRBJ2-3, with 10 bases identical to TRBD2. CDR1 and CDR2 from the germline V gene are KGHSH and LQKENI. V lost 6 bases to trimming and J lost 5 bases; unmatched junction nucleotides: 8. The length of the CDR3 is 15 residues.